This T cell receptor (beta chain) was recovered during a study of regulatory T cells in long-lasting Graves disease. In germline, CDR1 is SGHDN, CDR2 FVKESK. There are 16 residues in the CDR3. V lost 2 bases, J lost 1 base, and 15 bases lay in between. The time point was: newly diagnosed GD, antithyroid drugs for less than 3 months. PBMC-derived RNA was used for the TCR library. Only a few counts were recorded for this clonotype. Its antigen is unidentified. For TCR beta, libraries came from iRepertoire HTBI primers and Arm-PCR of CDR3 regions. Original analysis: Analysis of the samples identified under 80 TRBV and more than eleven TRBJ segments. From the multiplex PCR reads, TCRdb called clonotypes with MiXCR, one entry per CDR3 protein. These V and J calls are TCRdb output, not the study's own analysis. The table shows around 500,000 distinct CDR3 sequences, with more than 10% occurring only once. General study results and limits: Whereas new patients shared 966 public clonotypes, persistent patients shared more, at about 3,000.

These data were also filed under a second study, of T cells in Graves' hyperthyroidism and ophthalmopathy. Turning to that study: First-round RT-PCR targeting the TCR CDR3 was performed with the HTBI primer set. Ophthalmopathy got predicted by the model a median roughly 6.4 months before its onset.

The chain has TRBV14 and TRBJ2-7, with D possibly TRBD1 on 6 matching bases. Sequenced here: peripheral blood mononuclear cells (PBMCs), sampled at new diagnosis, from a patient treated with antithyroid drugs. The TCR originated in a woman aged 25-40 years with Graves disease. The CDR3 coding sequence is TGTGCCAGCAGCCAACGTTCCGGGACACGATCCTACGAGCAGTACTTC. Its translation is CASSQRSGTRSYEQYF.